These 18 T cell receptor beta chains originate from one sample sequenced in a study of cytomegalovirus exposure and HLA in healthy donors. The PCR was carried out with 60 Vbeta primers and 13 Jbeta primers. Using immunoSEQ multiplex PCR, the repertoire was profiled, and TCRdb retains in-frame clones only, with some absent. The profile covers about 200,000 clones, with around 79% appearing a single time and approximately 0.39% taken by the ten largest. Sequencing used PBMCs. These receptors were collected from a male donor in good health and CMV-seropositive.

This sequence joins TRBV7-2 and TRBJ2-1, with 9 positions matching TRBD2. The germline V gene has CDR1 SGHTA and CDR2 FQGNSA. CDR3 size: 18 residues. V shed 0 bases and J 4 bases; nucleotides not matched to a gene: 10. The CDR3: CASSLAASPSGVYNEQFF. CDR3 coding DNA: TGTGCCAGCAGCTTAGCGGCGTCACCTAGCGGGGTTTACAATGAGCAGTTCTTC.

This chain uses TRBV7-9 with TRBJ2-5; 10 bases align to TRBD2. From germline, CDR1 is SEHNR and CDR2 FQNEAQ (reference sequence). Germline trimming cut 5 bases from V and 5 bases from J; bases unmatched to any gene: 14. CDR3 size: 17 residues. CDR3 sequence reads: CASSVSGRSTRWETQYF. In DNA, the CDR3 is TGTGCCAGCAGCGTTAGCGGGAGGTCCACGAGGTGGGAGACCCAGTACTTC. The full variable domain, rest sourced from reference TRBV7-9 and TRBJ2-5, is DTGVSQNPRHKITKRGQNVTFRCDPISEHNRLYWYRQTLGQGPEFLTYFQNEAQLEKSRLLSDRFSAERPKGSFSTLEIQRTEQGDSAMYLCASSVSGRSTRWETQYFGPGTRLLVL.

Concerning this clone: In this CDR3 the conserved last residue, phenylalanine or tryptophan, is missing, so a read error is likely. The gene calls are TRBV30 and TRBJ2-7; TRBD1 matches at 7 bases. The germline V gene encodes CDR1 GTSNPN and CDR2 SVGIG (reference sequence). This CDR3 comprises 15 residues. With 2 bases clipped from V and 4 bases from J, the junction kept 11 bases outside the gene matches. The CDR3 DNA reads as TGTGCCTGGAGTATCGGACAGGAACACCCTTACGAGCAGTACTTA. It translates to CAWSIGQEHPYEQYL.

V usage is TRBV11-1 and J usage is TRBJ1-1; D gene uncertain. Deletions cut 8 bases from V and 0 bases from J, with 10 bases between. This CDR3 comprises 13 residues. Per germline, CDR1 SGHAT and CDR2 FQDESV (reference sequence). CDR3 sequence reads: CASQSTVNTEAFF. The CDR3 nucleotides read TGTGCCAGCCAAAGCACCGTGAACACTGAAGCTTTCTTT. Looking up the rest from reference TRBV11-1 and TRBJ1-1 gives the full variable domain: EAEVAQSPRYKITEKSQAVAFWCDPISGHATLYWYRQILGQGPELLVQFQDESVVDDSQLPKDRFSAERLKGVDSTLKIQPAELGDSAMYLCASQSTVNTEAFFGQGTRLTVV.

This chain connects TRBV18 to TRBJ1-1; 8 nucleotides agree with TRBD1. Germline values: CDR1 KGHSH, CDR2 LQKENI. Losses at the gene ends were 0 bases for V and 1 base for J; bases not matched to a gene: 1. This CDR3 spans 15 amino acids. CDR3 sequence (DNA): TGTGCCAGCTCACCACCTCAGGGGGCGAACACTGAAGCTTTCTTT. The encoded protein is CASSPPQGANTEAFF.

The CDR3 DNA reads as TGTGCCAGCAGTCCCTGGGACAGTAATGAAAAACTGTTTTTT. This gives the protein CASSPWDSNEKLFF. V and J are TRBV6-5 and TRBJ1-4; 7 nucleotides line up with TRBD1. J gave up 4 bases and V 5 bases, and 4 bases lay outside the gene matches. Germline V gives CDR1 MNHEY, CDR2 SVGAGI. The CDR3 is made up of 14 amino acids.

This chain joins TRBV11-2 and TRBJ2-7, with TRBD1 matching 7 bases. Germline V CDR1 and CDR2: SGHAT, FQNNGV. Unmatched junction bases numbered 4, after V lost 1 base and J lost 1 base. The length of the CDR3 is 15 residues. CDR3 residues: CASSLGQGVSYEQYF. As DNA, the CDR3 is TGTGCCAGCAGCTTAGGGCAGGGGGTTTCCTACGAGCAGTACTTC.

The chain recombines TRBV5-4 with TRBJ1-2; D call uncertain. V lost 0 bases and J lost 7, with 4 bases in between. In germline, CDR1 is SGHNT, CDR2 YYREEE (reference sequence). The CDR3 contains 11 residues. CDR3 protein: CASSLGVGYTF. The CDR3 DNA reads as TGTGCCAGCAGCTTGGGAGTTGGCTACACCTTC.

The chain is built from TRBV18 and TRBJ2-1; TRBD1 might be the D (6 bases). The CDR3 runs 16 residues. The V gene lost 5 bases and the J gene lost 1 base, with 15 bases spanning the gap. Germline CDR1 reads KGHSH; CDR2 reads LQKENI. This CDR3 reads CASSSQGSSSYNEQFF. In nucleotides, the CDR3 is TGTGCCAGCTCAAGTCAGGGGAGCAGTTCCTACAATGAGCAGTTCTTC.

The chain combines TRBV10-2 with TRBJ2-6; no clear D. V lost 2 bases to trimming and J lost 4 bases, with 12 bases between them. Germline CDR1 WSHSY, CDR2 SAAADI. The length of the CDR3 is 16 residues. CDR3 protein: CASSEPGKVGANVLTF. The CDR3 DNA sequence: TGCGCCAGCAGTGAGCCAGGCAAAGTGGGGGCCAACGTCCTGACTTTC.

This clone was recorded a few times. For the CDR3, the DNA is TGTGCCAGCAGCCCTCAGGACAGGGTATACGAGCAGTACTTC. As protein: CASSPQDRVYEQYF. The rearrangement joins TRBV4-2 to TRBJ2-7, with 8 positions matching TRBD1. Germline trimming cut 4 bases from V and 4 bases from J; bases unmatched to any gene: 6. Per germline, CDR1 LGHNA and CDR2 YNFKEQ. The CDR3 contains 14 residues.

The V call is TRBV4-3, the J call TRBJ1-2; the D gene is possibly TRBD1 (5 bases). This CDR3 spans 15 amino acids. Germline lookup yields CDR1 LGHNA and CDR2 YSLEER. Trimming shortened V by 2 bases and J by 4 bases, and 14 bases separated the two germline ends. DNA for the CDR3: TGCGCCAGCAGCCAACCGGGGGTTGACTTCTATGGCTACACCTTC. It translates to CASSQPGVDFYGYTF.

The V call is TRBV19, the J call TRBJ1-2; D perhaps matches TRBD1 (6 bases). The V gene's germline CDR1 is LNHDA and CDR2 SQIVND (reference sequence). The CDR3 sequence is 15 residues long. V dropped 8 bases and J dropped 2 bases, with 18 bases sitting between them. The CDR3, as DNA: TGTGCCAGTCACCAATTCGGGGGGCCCAACTATGGCTACACCTTC. This encodes CASHQFGGPNYGYTF.

The chain couples TRBV10-3 to TRBJ2-1, with 10 positions matching TRBD1. CDR1 and CDR2 (germline): ENHRY, SYGVKD. The junction had 5 bases not matched to a gene; V was cut back by 3 bases and J by 6 bases. The CDR3 length is 15 residues. The CDR3 sequence: CAISEDRGQSNEQFF. The CDR3 DNA reads as TGTGCCATCAGTGAAGACAGGGGGCAGTCCAATGAGCAGTTCTTC.

The gene calls are TRBV4-1 and TRBJ2-7; TRBD1 is a possible D gene (6 bases). V was pared by 1 base and J by 2 bases, with 12 bases between. The CDR3 spans 15 residues. Per the germline V gene, CDR1 is MGHRA and CDR2 is YSYEKL. This chain's CDR3 is CASSQAETGPYEQYF. Written as DNA, the CDR3 is TGCGCCAGCAGCCAAGCCGAAACAGGGCCCTACGAGCAGTACTTC.

In its sample, this clone was seen once. This chain joins TRBV29-1 and TRBJ2-1; D is ambiguous. Trimming cost V 2 bases and J 9 bases, with 8 bases left between them. The CDR3 totals 11 residues. The germline gives CDR1 SQVTM, CDR2 ANQGSEA. CDR3 residues: CSVEQVREQFF. The DNA for the CDR3 is TGCAGCGTTGAACAGGTTCGTGAGCAGTTCTTC.

J is TRBJ1-1 and V is TRBV4-2, with TRBD1 identical over 8 bases. Germline V gene lookup returns CDR1 LGHNA and CDR2 YNFKEQ. CDR3 size: 15 residues. Germline trimming cut 1 base from V and 2 bases from J; bases unmatched to any gene: 3. In nucleotides, the CDR3 is TGTGCCAGCAGCCAAGGGACAGGGATAAACACTGAAGCTTTCTTT. Its protein is CASSQGTGINTEAFF.

The rearrangement links TRBV5-1 to TRBJ2-3; D remains ambiguous. The ends were cut back, 3 bases at V and 5 bases at J, with 10 bases in the middle. The CDR3 has 13 residues. Germline V gene sequence: CDR1 SGHRS, CDR2 YFSETQ. The CDR3 here is CASSSSGEDTQYF. The CDR3 coding sequence is TGCGCCAGCAGCTCGTCTGGAGAAGATACGCAGTATTTT.